This entry concerns a single TCR beta chain. With 3 bases removed from V and 4 bases from J, the gap between germline ends came to 11 bases. Germline CDR1 is SGDLS and CDR2 is YYNGEE. The length of the CDR3 is 13 residues. TCRdb re-analysed the RT-PCR reads in MiXCR, keeping a single row per CDR3 protein. The sample lists fewer than 750,000 distinct CDR3 sequences; around 15% were seen once. This sample stems from a study of response to subunit inactivated influenza vaccine. The sequence was obtained from a man aged 50-59 years who received an inactivated influenza vaccine. This chain uses TRBV9 with TRBJ2-7; a possible D gene is TRBD1 (6 bases). The sample consisted of PBMCs from blood, taken approximately 13 days after vaccination. The CDR3 nucleotides are TGTGCCAGCAGCGGCGCACAGGGTTACGAGCAGTACTTC. Encoded protein: CASSGAQGYEQYF.